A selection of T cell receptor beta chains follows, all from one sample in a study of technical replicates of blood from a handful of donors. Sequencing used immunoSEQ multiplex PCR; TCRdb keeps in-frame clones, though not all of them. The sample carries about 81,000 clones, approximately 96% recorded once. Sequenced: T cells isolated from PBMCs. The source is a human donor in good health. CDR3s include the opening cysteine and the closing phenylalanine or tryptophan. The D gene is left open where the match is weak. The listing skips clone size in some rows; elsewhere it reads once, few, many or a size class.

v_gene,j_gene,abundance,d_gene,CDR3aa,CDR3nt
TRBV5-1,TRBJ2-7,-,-,CASSLPLASLRQEQYF,TGCGCCAGCAGCTTGCCCCTGGCTAGCCTGAGACAAGAGCAGTACTTC
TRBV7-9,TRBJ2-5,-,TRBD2,CASSPLAGGTGTQYF,TGTGCCAGCAGTCCACTAGCGGGAGGTACGGGGACCCAGTACTTC
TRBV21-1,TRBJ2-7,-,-,CASSKIIIRRGVYEQYF,TGTGCCAGCAGCAAAATAATCATCCGCAGGGGGGTGTACGAGCAGTACTTC
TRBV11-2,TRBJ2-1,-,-,CASSLVVVGINNEQFF,TGTGCCAGCAGCTTAGTTGTTGTCGGGATAAACAATGAGCAGTTCTTC
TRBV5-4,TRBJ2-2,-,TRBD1,CASSLNKFMPQDRRTGELFF,TGTGCCAGCAGCCTCAATAAATTTATGCCACAGGACAGGAGGACCGGGGAGCTGTTTTTT
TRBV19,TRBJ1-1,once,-,CASSIPDTEWNTEAFF,TGTGCCAGTAGTATACCGGACACGGAATGGAACACTGAAGCTTTCTTT
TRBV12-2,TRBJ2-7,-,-,CAHGRGDSYEQYF,TGTGCACATGGACGGGGGGACTCCTACGAGCAGTACTTC
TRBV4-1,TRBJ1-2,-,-,CASSQDRTASGIANYGYTF,TGCGCCAGCAGCCAAGATAGAACTGCCTCAGGGATAGCAAACTATGGCTACACCTTC
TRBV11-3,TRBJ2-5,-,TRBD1,CASSARTGQETQYF,TGTGCCAGCAGCGCTCGGACAGGTCAAGAGACCCAGTACTTC
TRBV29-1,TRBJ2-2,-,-,CSVQTGNTGELFF,TGCAGCGTTCAGACAGGCAACACCGGGGAGCTGTTTTTT
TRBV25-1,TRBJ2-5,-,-,CASSVGGQETQYF,TGTGCCAGCAGTGTCGGCGGCCAAGAGACCCAGTACTTC
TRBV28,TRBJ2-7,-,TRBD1,CASSLGQGSYEQYF,TGTGCCAGCAGCCTAGGACAGGGAAGCTACGAGCAGTACTTC
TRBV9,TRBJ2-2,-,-,CASSVVGNTGELFF,TGTGCCAGCAGCGTAGTCGGGAACACCGGGGAGCTGTTTTTT